A single sample is the source of the 22 T cell receptor beta chains below, sequenced in a study of graft-versus-host responses after intestinal transplantation. Profiling relied on immunoSEQ multiplex PCR, and the TCRdb table lists in-frame clones only, not all of them. This sample has 90,000 to 95,000 clones, with about 93% found just once. Which antigens these TCRs recognize remains unknown. The sample in question was unstimulated CD8+ T cells sorted from spleen or lymph node cells, obtained before intestinal transplant. Receptor source: a human donor who received an intestinal transplant.

The chain carries TRBV5-4 and TRBJ2-5, with 7 nucleotides matching TRBD2. This CDR3 is built from 14 residues. V shed 0 bases and J 4 bases; nucleotides not matched to a gene: 3. The germline V gene encodes CDR1 SGHNT and CDR2 YYREEE (reference sequence). This CDR3 reads CASSLGTSPETQYF. The CDR3 DNA is TGTGCCAGCAGCTTGGGGACTAGTCCAGAGACCCAGTACTTC. The full variable domain, with the rest looked up from reference TRBV5-4 and TRBJ2-5, is ETGVTQSPTHLIKTRGQQVTLRCSSQSGHNTVSWYQQALGQGPQFIFQYYREEENGRGNFPPRFSGLQFPNYSSELNVNALELDDSALYLCASSLGTSPETQYFGPGTRLLVL.

The V gene is TRBV29-1, the J gene TRBJ1-2; the match to TRBD1 covers 11 bases. The length of the CDR3 is 12 residues. CDR1 and CDR2 from the germline V gene are SQVTM and ANQGSEA. The V and J ends lost 7 bases and 7 bases, in that order; junction bases with no gene match: 5. This chain's CDR3 is CSGRTGGRGYTF. In nucleotides, the CDR3 is TGCAGCGGAAGGACAGGGGGCCGTGGCTACACCTTC.

The V and J genes are TRBV19 and TRBJ2-1; 7 bases are a match to TRBD2. CDR3 length equals 17 residues. V dropped 5 bases and J dropped 1; count of bases not matched to a gene: 11. Germline-derived CDR1 and CDR2 are LNHDA and SQIVND (reference sequence). The CDR3 loop reads CASSVGWGGASYNEQFF. In DNA, the CDR3 is TGTGCCAGTAGTGTCGGCTGGGGGGGTGCGTCCTACAATGAGCAGTTCTTC.

V and J are TRBV28 and TRBJ1-2; D remains unclear. This CDR3 is 16 amino acids long. Trimming left V 6 bases short and J 4 bases short, with 21 bases between. Germline V gene data show CDR1 as MDHEN and CDR2 as SYDVKM. The CDR3 DNA is TGTGCCAGCAGAAAACCGGCGGCCCCCCTGATCTATGGCTACACCTTC. Translating it yields CASRKPAAPLIYGYTF.

In DNA form, the CDR3 reads TGTGCCATCGGCGACACCCCCTACGAGCAGTACTTC. Translation gives CAIGDTPYEQYF. V usage is TRBV10-3 and J usage is TRBJ2-7; no reliable D call. V was shortened by 8 bases and J by 2 bases, with 10 bases between the two germline ends. The CDR3 length is 12 residues. From germline, CDR1 is ENHRY and CDR2 SYGVKD.

The chain couples TRBV5-6 to TRBJ2-7, with 9 bases lining up with TRBD1. Germline V CDR1 and CDR2: SGHDT, YYEEEE. The CDR3 consists of 17 residues. V shed 4 bases, J shed 7 bases, and the junction held 18 bases outside the gene matches. The CDR3 reads CASSGGQGRSGFGEQYF. DNA for the CDR3: TGTGCCAGCAGCGGGGGACAGGGACGGTCGGGGTTTGGAGAGCAGTACTTC.

The DNA for the CDR3 is TGTGCCAGTAGTATTTCGGACCCTACGGACGAGCAGTACTTC. Residues: CASSISDPTDEQYF. The rearrangement links TRBV19 to TRBJ2-7; D is unresolved. Germline-derived CDR1 and CDR2 are LNHDA and SQIVND (reference sequence). The CDR3 extends over 14 amino acids. The V end lost 3 bases, the J end lost 5 bases, and 14 bases lay between the germline ends.

This chain uses TRBV18 with TRBJ2-3; 7 nucleotides agree with TRBD1. Germline V gives CDR1 KGHSH, CDR2 LQKENI. Trimming took 2 bases from V and 1 from J; bases not matched to a gene: 6. CDR3 length equals 16 residues. Written as DNA, the CDR3 is TGTGCCAGCTCACCATGGCGTGACAGGGGCACAGATACGCAGTATTTT. Protein sequence: CASSPWRDRGTDTQYF.

This chain connects TRBV6-6 to TRBJ2-5; either TRBD1 or TRBD2 may fit D (5 bases each). The V end was cut by 5 bases, the J end by 4 bases, with 14 bases between. The CDR3 runs to 14 residues. Germline-derived CDR1 and CDR2 are MNHNY and SVGAGI (reference sequence). CDR3 coding DNA: TGTGCCAGCAGTGGCGCTGGGGGACGAGAGACCCAGTACTTC. This gives the protein CASSGAGGRETQYF.

The V gene is TRBV29-1, the J gene TRBJ2-7; weak D call: TRBD1 (6 bases). Germline CDR1 SQVTM, CDR2 ANQGSEA. Trimming shortened V by 5 bases and J by 4 bases, and 12 bases separated the two germline ends. CDR3 length: 12 amino acids. The CDR3 sequence: CSVQGRPYEQYF. The CDR3 region has the DNA TGCAGCGTTCAGGGGCGCCCGTACGAGCAGTACTTC.

This clone is a singleton in its sample. CDR3 region: CAWSRGQVPHGYTF. DNA of the CDR3: TGTGCCTGGAGTCGTGGACAAGTTCCCCATGGCTACACCTTC. The chain couples TRBV30 to TRBJ1-2; the D gene is possibly TRBD1 (5 bases). The ends were cut back, 2 bases at V and 6 bases at J, with 16 bases in the middle. The CDR3 has 14 amino acids. CDR1 GTSNPN and CDR2 SVGIG come from the germline V gene (reference sequence).

This sequence joins TRBV6-6 and TRBJ2-2, with unresolved D. Trimming removed 2 bases at V and 5 bases at J, with 15 bases between. Per the germline V gene, CDR1 is MNHNY and CDR2 is SVGAGI (reference sequence). CDR3 length equals 16 residues. CDR3 in DNA: TGTGCCAGCAGTTACCCTGATCCGATCGAGACCGGGGAGCTGTTTTTT. Translation: CASSYPDPIETGELFF.

Details on this clone: The germline gene is not matched at one end of the junction; a read error may be the cause. The chain carries TRBV5-1 and TRBJ2-3; 12 bases are a match to TRBD2. CDR1 and CDR2 from the germline V gene are SGHRS and YFSETQ. The CDR3 contains 14 residues. The CDR3 here is CASSMRTSGARMDF. The CDR3 DNA reads TGCGCCAGCAGCATGAGGACTAGCGGGGCCCGAATGGATTTT.

This rearrangement joins TRBV6-4 to TRBJ1-5, with 7 bases matching TRBD1. This CDR3 is 13 amino acids long. V was clipped by 5 bases and J by 4 bases; unmatched bases: 2. Per the germline V gene, CDR1 is MRHNA and CDR2 is SNTAGT. The CDR3 reads CASSYRGNQPQHF. The CDR3 bases are TGTGCCAGCAGTTACAGGGGTAATCAGCCCCAGCATTTT.

The gene calls are TRBV2 and TRBJ2-1; D is undetermined. This CDR3 is built from 15 residues. Germline CDR1 SNHLY, CDR2 FYNNEI. The ends were cut back, 1 base at V and 0 bases at J, with 7 bases in the middle. The DNA for the CDR3 is TGTGCCAGCAGTGAAGTGCCCCTCTCCTACAATGAGCAGTTCTTC. This gives the protein CASSEVPLSYNEQFF.

The CDR3 spells CASSLGGAAYEQYF. CDR3 DNA: TGTGCCAGCAGTTTGGGGGGAGCAGCCTACGAGCAGTACTTC. This sequence joins TRBV27 and TRBJ2-7; D might be TRBD2 (6 bases). The germline CDR1 and CDR2 sequences are MNHEY and SMNVEV (reference sequence). V lost 3 bases and J 2 bases, leaving 11 bases between the germline ends. This CDR3 region has 14 residues.

V usage is TRBV27 and J usage is TRBJ2-1, with 8 bases matching TRBD2. CDR1 MNHEY and CDR2 SMNVEV come from the germline V gene (reference sequence). J lost 2 bases, V lost 6 bases, and 6 bases had no gene match. CDR3 length equals 15 residues. CDR3 bases: TGTGCCAGCAGCGATGGGACTAGTACCTACAATGAGCAGTTCTTC. It encodes CASSDGTSTYNEQFF.

The chain has TRBV27 and TRBJ1-5, with 7 bases identical to TRBD1. Germline V CDR1 and CDR2: MNHEY, SMNVEV (reference sequence). The CDR3 consists of 15 residues. The junction had 3 bases not matched to a gene; V was cut back by 2 bases and J by 2 bases. CDR3 in amino acids: CASSLARGGNQPQHF. CDR3 nucleotides: TGTGCCAGCAGTTTAGCCAGGGGGGGCAATCAGCCCCAGCATTTT.

V and J are TRBV9 and TRBJ2-7, with 7 bases lining up with TRBD1. Germline assignment: CDR1 SGDLS and CDR2 YYNGEE. Trimming removed 7 bases from V and 3 bases from J; junction bases left unmatched: 25. This CDR3 has 19 amino acids. CDR3 residues: CASGPTSGTEKPPFYEQYF. The DNA of the CDR3 is TGTGCCAGCGGACCGACCTCTGGGACAGAGAAACCGCCTTTCTACGAGCAGTACTTC. Combining the CDR3 with reference TRBV9 and TRBJ2-7 gives the whole variable domain DSGVTQTPKHLITATGQRVTLRCSPRSGDLSVYWYQQSLDQGLQFLIQYYNGEERAKGNILERFSAQQFPDLHSELNLSSLELGDSALYFCASGPTSGTEKPPFYEQYFGPGTRLTVT.

This clone appeared once. The chain links TRBV7-9 to TRBJ2-7, with D hard to call. This CDR3 comprises 13 residues. The V and J ends lost 2 bases and 3 bases respectively, with 8 bases between them. Germline assignment: CDR1 SEHNR and CDR2 FQNEAQ (reference sequence). Written as DNA, the CDR3 is TGTGCCAGCAGCTTAATAGGATACTACGAGCAGTACTTC. Translation: CASSLIGYYEQYF. The whole variable domain, remainder taken from reference TRBV7-9 and TRBJ2-7, is DTGVSQNPRHKITKRGQNVTFRCDPISEHNRLYWYRQTLGQGPEFLTYFQNEAQLEKSRLLSDRFSAERPKGSFSTLEIQRTEQGDSAMYLCASSLIGYYEQYFGPGTRLTVT.

The rearrangement links TRBV15 to TRBJ2-2; D is unresolved. CDR3 length: 14 residues. The V gene's germline CDR1 is LNHNV and CDR2 YYDKDF (reference sequence). Trimming took 0 bases from V and 8 from J, leaving 10 bases between them. The CDR3 nucleotides read TGTGCCACCAGCAGAGATCGGCATCCAGGGGAGCTGTTTTTT. This encodes CATSRDRHPGELFF.

The J gene is TRBJ1-1, the V gene TRBV18; D uncertain. The CDR3 contains 12 residues. Per germline, CDR1 KGHSH and CDR2 LQKENI. Between the trimmed V and J ends, which lost 2 bases and 1 base, there was a span of 2 bases. The CDR3 region is CASSPGNTEAFF. DNA of the CDR3: TGTGCCAGCTCACCAGGGAACACTGAAGCTTTCTTT.